These 10 T cell receptor beta chains were sequenced from one sample in a study of cytomegalovirus exposure and HLA in healthy donors. With 60 Vbeta and 13 Jbeta primers, the PCR was carried out. Assay used: immunoSEQ multiplex PCR; TCRdb lists only in-frame clones, some missing. This table has about 150,000 clones, more than 80% appearing once. The sequenced sample was PBMCs. The receptor set was obtained from a male donor in good health and CMV-seronegative.

V gene TRBV13 combines with J gene TRBJ2-5; tentatively, D is TRBD2 (6 bases). The CDR3 sequence is 14 residues long. Germline values: CDR1 PRHDT, CDR2 FYEKMQ (reference sequence). V was shortened by 4 bases and J by 3 bases, with 12 bases between the two germline ends. CDR3 amino acids: CASSSITGEETQYF. CDR3 bases: TGTGCCAGCAGCTCGATTACGGGAGAAGAGACCCAGTACTTC. Looking up the rest from reference TRBV13 and TRBJ2-5 gives the full variable domain: AAGVIQSPRHLIKEKRETATLKCYPIPRHDTVYWYQQGPGQDPQFLISFYEKMQSDKGSIPDRFSAQQFSDYHSELNMSSLELGDSALYFCASSSITGEETQYFGPGTRLLVL.

V gene TRBV6-5 combines with J gene TRBJ1-2; TRBD1 aligns across 10 bases. J was trimmed by 4 bases and V by 5 bases; bases with no gene match: 7. This CDR3 region has 15 residues. Germline V gene lookup returns CDR1 MNHEY and CDR2 SVGAGI. CDR3 residues: CASSRTGTGVYGYTF. The CDR3 DNA reads as TGTGCCAGCAGTAGGACGGGGACAGGGGTCTATGGCTACACCTTC.

The chain has TRBV19 and TRBJ1-1; 8 bases line up with TRBD1. Looked up from germline, CDR1 is LNHDA and CDR2 is SQIVND (reference sequence). With V trimmed by 5 bases and J by 2 bases, 13 bases remained unmatched. The CDR3 is 17 residues long. As DNA, the CDR3 is TGTGCCAGTAGTGAAGGGCAGGGGGCGACGCGTAACACTGAAGCTTTCTTT. Its protein is CASSEGQGATRNTEAFF.

J is TRBJ2-2 and V is TRBV2; D possibly corresponds to TRBD2 (6 bases). The germline gives CDR1 SNHLY, CDR2 FYNNEI. Trimming took 5 bases from V and 0 from J, leaving 10 bases between them. The length of the CDR3 is 15 residues. The CDR3 is CASSLGTPNTGELFF. In DNA form, the CDR3 reads TGTGCCAGCAGTCTCGGGACTCCGAACACCGGGGAGCTGTTTTTT.

The chain recombines TRBV27 with TRBJ2-7, with a possible D match to TRBD1 (5 bases). V was shortened by 6 bases and J by 5 bases, with 29 bases between the two germline ends. The CDR3 runs to 18 residues. Germline V gives CDR1 MNHEY, CDR2 SMNVEV (reference sequence). CDR3 region: CASRKRFPQGPPLDEQYF. The DNA of the CDR3 is TGTGCCAGCAGGAAAAGGTTTCCTCAGGGCCCACCTCTGGACGAGCAGTACTTC.

The V gene is TRBV19, the J gene TRBJ2-5; a possible D gene is TRBD1 (7 bases). Trimming took 4 bases from V and 3 from J, leaving 9 bases between them. The CDR3 has 13 amino acids. The germline CDR1 and CDR2 sequences are LNHDA and SQIVND (reference sequence). The CDR3 spells CASSTGGKETQYF. CDR3 DNA sequence: TGTGCCAGTAGTACAGGGGGGAAAGAGACCCAGTACTTC.

The V gene is TRBV19, the J gene TRBJ1-5; possible D gene TRBD1, 6 bases. The germline gives CDR1 LNHDA, CDR2 SQIVND (reference sequence). Trimming cost V 10 bases and J 0 bases, with 13 bases left between them. CDR3 size: 14 residues. CDR3 sequence: CATGYRDSNQPQHF. Written as DNA, the CDR3 is TGTGCCACTGGCTACAGGGATAGCAATCAGCCCCAGCATTTT.

This clone was recorded once. The chain recombines TRBV6-4 with TRBJ1-1; D remains ambiguous. The CDR3 has 14 residues. V lost 6 bases and J 3 bases, leaving 14 bases between the germline ends. Looked up from germline, CDR1 is MRHNA and CDR2 is SNTAGT. Here the CDR3 DNA reads TGTGCCAGCAGGGCCGCCGGTGGGCACACTGAAGCTTTCTTT. Amino acids: CASRAAGGHTEAFF.

This sequence joins TRBV2 and TRBJ2-7; 12 bases line up with TRBD2. Trimming at V came to 1 base and at J to 12 bases, leaving 7 bases not matched to a gene. This CDR3 spans 14 amino acids. The V gene's germline CDR1 is SNHLY and CDR2 FYNNEI. The CDR3 nucleotides read TGTGCCAGCAGTGAAGGGACTAGCGGGGTTAACCGGTACTTC. Its protein product is CASSEGTSGVNRYF.

The rearrangement joins TRBV5-4 to TRBJ2-3; 7 bases map to TRBD2. The CDR3 runs to 15 residues. V dropped 1 base and J dropped 2; count of bases not matched to a gene: 4. Germline values: CDR1 SGHNT, CDR2 YYREEE (reference sequence). The DNA for the CDR3 is TGTGCCAGCAGCTTGCGGGGGACTATCACAGATACGCAGTATTTT. This codes for CASSLRGTITDTQYF.